The clone carrying this TCR beta chain was observed at least ten times. Antigen specificity is unknown. These data come from a study of metastatic and nonmetastatic thyroid tumors. Study as a whole: Repertoires of blood and of tissue (tumor or nodule) from malignant and benign thyroid patients were compared.

Looked up from germline, CDR1 is DFQATT and CDR2 is SNEGSKA (reference sequence). This CDR3 is built from 16 residues. V was pared by 5 bases and J by 4 bases, with 11 bases of the junction left unmatched. Overall study results and limits: TCR beta diversity was reportedly significantly higher in malignant thyroid tumors than benign nodules, in blood and tumor.

No treatment of any kind had been given to any patient before thyroid surgery. Original data processing: Differences in CDR3 between clinicopathological groups were drawn on to build a classifier intended to discriminate distant-metastatic papillary thyroid cancer patients. TCRdb ran MiXCR on the PCR reads. The V and J calls follow TCRdb's processing rather than the paper's. The table records under 20,000 clones, roughly 26% of them present only once. The origin of this receptor is a male donor with papillary thyroid cancer or a benign thyroid nodule (not recorded which). Some clones in this sample may be carry-over from other donors' samples. The V call is TRBV20-1, the J call TRBJ2-3, with 11 bases matching TRBD1. The sample consisted of blood. In nucleotides, the CDR3 is TGCAGTGCTCAAAAACCCGGACAGGGGGCTTCAGATACGCAGTATTTT. It codes for CSAQKPGQGASDTQYF.